This entry is about one T cell receptor (beta chain). TCR beta CDR3 regions were amplified from RNA. Researchers ran a first-round RT-PCR on the TCR CDR3 using the HTBI primer set. Each CDR3 protein is one row after TCRdb ran MiXCR on the multiplex PCR reads. The sample has 450,000 to 700,000 distinct CDR3 sequences, 46% seen once; the top ten hold more than 7.5%. The CDR3 runs to 13 residues. The germline CDR1 and CDR2 sequences are LNHNV and YYDKDF (reference sequence). The V gene end was trimmed by 8 bases and the J gene end by 4 bases; junction bases not matched to a gene: 2. These data come from a study of T cells in Graves' hyperthyroidism and ophthalmopathy.

The sequencing sample was made of peripheral blood or thyroid tissue (not recorded which). The clonotype was recovered from a woman aged 18-30 years with Graves' hyperthyroidism. This chain uses TRBV15 with TRBJ2-5, with 12 bases aligning to TRBD2. The CDR3 reads CATATSGRETQYF. In DNA, the CDR3 is TGTGCCACCGCGACTAGCGGGAGAGAGACCCAGTACTTC.